A single sample is the source of the 8 T cell receptor beta chains below, sequenced in a study of blood T cell repertoires in COVID-19. Libraries were prepared by immunoSEQ multiplex PCR; TCRdb keeps only in-frame clonotypes and omits some of them. The repertoire has roughly 83,000 clones, 70% to 90% of them found once; the top ten carry 7% to 9%. Source material: peripheral blood. All receptors come from an elderly man with active or convalescent COVID-19.

This chain joins TRBV5-1 and TRBJ1-2; D ambiguous. The V gene lost 0 bases and the J gene lost 6 bases, with 9 bases spanning the gap. The germline CDR1 and CDR2 sequences are SGHRS and YFSETQ. There are 13 residues in the CDR3. The CDR3 nucleotides read TGCGCCAGCAGCTTGGAGATGCCGGATGGCTACACCTTC. Translating it yields CASSLEMPDGYTF.

This chain connects TRBV6-5 to TRBJ2-3; 12 positions agree with TRBD1. With 7 bases clipped from V and 5 bases from J, the junction kept 7 bases outside the gene matches. From germline, CDR1 is MNHEY and CDR2 SVGAGI. The CDR3 is 15 residues long. The CDR3 here is CASNRDRGQIDTQYF. DNA for the CDR3: TGTGCCAGCAACCGGGACAGGGGGCAGATAGATACGCAGTATTTT.

On this clone itself: The junction shows a germline mismatch at one end, possibly a read error. The chain couples TRBV6-2 or TRBV6-3 to TRBJ2-5; 8 bases line up with TRBD1. CDR3 length: 16 residues. The germline V gene encodes CDR1 MNHEY and CDR2 SVGEGT. For the CDR3, the DNA is TGTGTCAGCAGTTACCATACGGACAGGGCGGGGGAGACCCAGTACTTC. This sequence encodes CVSSYHTDRAGETQYF.

V usage is TRBV7-9 and J usage is TRBJ2-1, with 10 bases that match TRBD2. The CDR3 totals 15 residues. Germline V lookup: CDR1 SEHNR, CDR2 FQNEAQ (reference sequence). V shed 5 bases and J 2 bases; nucleotides not matched to a gene: 3. The CDR3 region is CASSTSGGAYNEQFF. CDR3 nucleotide sequence: TGTGCCAGCAGCACCAGCGGGGGGGCCTACAATGAGCAGTTCTTC.

This chain links TRBV28 with TRBJ1-2, with D uncertain. V was clipped by 3 bases and J by 7 bases, with 12 bases between them. CDR1 and CDR2 from the germline V gene are MDHEN and SYDVKM. The CDR3 has 13 amino acids. This CDR3 reads CASSLTSGGGYTF. CDR3 DNA: TGTGCCAGCAGTTTGACCAGTGGAGGTGGCTACACCTTC.

The chain uses TRBV5-1 and TRBJ2-5; 15 bases map to TRBD2. Germline CDR1 and CDR2: SGHRS and YFSETQ. Losses at the gene ends were 4 bases for V and 6 bases for J; bases not matched to a gene: 10. The CDR3 loop spans 17 amino acids. The CDR3: CASSGFTGTSGGKTQYF. As DNA, the CDR3 is TGCGCCAGCAGCGGATTCACCGGGACTAGCGGGGGGAAGACCCAGTACTTC.

The chain combines TRBV6-2 or TRBV6-3 with TRBJ1-2; D perhaps matches TRBD1 (5 bases). CDR3 length equals 12 residues. Deletions cut 1 base from V and 8 bases from J, with 8 bases between. The germline gives CDR1 MNHEY, CDR2 SVGEGT. CDR3 in DNA: TGTGCCAGCAGTTACTACGGGGGAGGCTACACCTTC. Its translation is CASSYYGGGYTF.

This rearrangement joins TRBV18 to TRBJ2-2, with D perhaps matching TRBD2 (5 bases). This CDR3 comprises 18 residues. V was cut by 3 bases and J by 2 bases, with 19 bases left in between. Germline assignment: CDR1 KGHSH and CDR2 LQKENI. The CDR3 protein is CASSPTHRGRGNTGELFF. Written as DNA, the CDR3 is TGTGCCAGCTCACCCACCCACCGAGGGCGCGGCAACACCGGGGAGCTGTTTTTT. The entire variable domain, with the rest obtained from reference TRBV18 and TRBJ2-2, is as follows: NAGVMQNPRHLVRRRGQEARLRCSPMKGHSHVYWYRQLPEEGLKFMVYLQKENIIDESGMPKERFSAEFPKEGPSILRIQQVVRGDSAAYFCASSPTHRGRGNTGELFFGEGSRLTVL.